This is a list of T cell receptor beta chains from one sample in a study of T-cell memory formation after mild COVID-19. TCRdb ran MiXCR on the 5' RACE reads and lists one entry per CDR3 protein. This table holds roughly 400,000 distinct CDR3 sequences, 18% found once. The sequencing input was PBMCs or a T cell subset sorted from them (not recorded which). The receptors stem from a man between 18 and 35 years old who had mild COVID-19 (a few samples of this study predate the infection). Cell type and time point are not known. Each CDR3 is given with its conserved first and last residue. The D gene is left open where the match is weak. Not all rows give a size; the values are once, few, many and, for expanded clones, a class.

d_call,v_call,clone_size,j_call,cdr3_aa,cdr3_nt
NA,TRBV7-6,many,TRBJ2-7,CASSLKSGPPYEQYF,TGTGCCAGCAGCTTAAAAAGCGGGCCTCCCTACGAGCAGTACTTC
NA,TRBV12-3/TRBV12-4,NA,TRBJ1-1,CASSLEVMNTEAFF,TGTGCCAGCAGTTTGGAGGTGATGAACACTGAAGCTTTCTTT
NA,TRBV4-2,NA,TRBJ2-1,CASSQEAASSYNEQFF,TGTGCCAGCAGCCAAGAAGCGGCAAGCTCCTACAATGAGCAGTTCTTC
TRBD2,TRBV6-2/TRBV6-3,NA,TRBJ2-1,CAGQRGGHNEQFF,TGCGCAGGACAGCGGGGGGGACACAATGAGCAGTTCTTC
TRBD1,TRBV4-2,few,TRBJ1-6,CASSQTGDQSSPLHF,TGTGCCAGCAGCCAAACAGGGGATCAGAGTTCACCCCTCCACTTT
NA,TRBV7-9,many,TRBJ2-5,CASSFMKTQYF,TGTGCCAGCAGCTTTATGAAGACCCAGTACTTC
NA,TRBV20-1,NA,TRBJ2-1,CSARVDGGGREQFF,TGCAGTGCTAGAGTCGATGGGGGGGGCAGGGAGCAGTTCTTC
NA,TRBV6-2/TRBV6-3,NA,TRBJ1-6,CASSSSRSRTYSPLHF,TGTGCCAGCAGTTCCTCACGCTCAAGGACGTATTCACCCCTCCACTTT
NA,TRBV5-1,NA,TRBJ2-7,CASSSRGAQASYEQYF,TGCGCCAGCAGCTCTCGCGGGGCCCAGGCATCCTACGAGCAGTACTTC
NA,TRBV4-3,many,TRBJ1-5,CASSQDRHSNQPQHF,TGCGCCAGCAGCCAAGACAGGCATAGCAATCAGCCCCAGCATTTT
TRBD2,TRBV29-1,NA,TRBJ2-7,CSVIPRWTSRSSYEQYF,TGCAGCGTTATACCACGATGGACTAGCAGAAGCTCCTACGAGCAGTACTTC
NA,TRBV7-8,few,TRBJ1-1,CASQGGRGTEAFF,TGTGCCAGCCAAGGGGGGCGAGGCACTGAAGCTTTCTTT
TRBD2,TRBV12-3/TRBV12-4,few,TRBJ2-1,CASSPLWGGEFF,TGTGCCAGCAGTCCGTTGTGGGGGGGGGAGTTCTTC
NA,TRBV3-2,few,TRBJ1-3,CASSQRERRISGNTIYF,TGTGCCAGCAGCCAAAGGGAACGGCGGATCTCTGGAAACACCATATATTTT
TRBD2,TRBV10-3,NA,TRBJ2-3,CATERSGGLTDTQYF,TGTGCCACCGAGAGGAGCGGGGGCCTCACAGATACGCAGTATTTT
NA,TRBV5-1,NA,TRBJ2-2,CASSLLDRRANTGELFF,TGCGCCAGCAGCCTATTAGACCGCCGTGCGAACACCGGGGAGCTGTTTTTT
NA,TRBV12-3/TRBV12-4,NA,TRBJ2-5,CASSAGEGFQETQYF,TGTGCCAGCAGTGCGGGCGAGGGGTTCCAAGAGACCCAGTACTTC
TRBD2,TRBV5-1,NA,TRBJ2-5,CASAGGAQETQYF,TGCGCCAGCGCGGGGGGTGCCCAAGAGACCCAGTACTTC
NA,TRBV7-8,few,TRBJ2-5,CASSFTGQGETQYF,TGTGCCAGCAGCTTTACAGGGCAGGGGGAGACCCAGTACTTC
NA,TRBV5-1,NA,TRBJ2-1,CASRQGYNEQFF,TGCGCCAGCAGACAGGGATACAATGAGCAGTTCTTC
TRBD2,TRBV7-2,NA,TRBJ2-3,CASSNRPGGSTDTQYF,TGTGCCAGCAGCAATCGCCCGGGAGGGAGCACAGATACGCAGTATTTT
NA,TRBV5-1,many,TRBJ2-5,CASSLGYNQETQYF,TGCGCCAGCAGCTTGGGTTACAACCAAGAGACCCAGTACTTC